These 17 T cell receptor beta chains share one sample of origin, sequenced in a study of cytomegalovirus exposure and HLA in healthy donors. 60 Vbeta and 13 Jbeta primers were used in PCR. Sequencing used immunoSEQ multiplex PCR; TCRdb keeps in-frame clones, though not all of them. The sample consists of roughly 120,000 clones, 79% of them appearing once. Sequences were obtained from PBMCs. The receptor set was obtained from a man aged 25 to 40 in good health and CMV-seropositive.

This clone was observed a handful of times. The CDR3 sequence: CASSLGLLFGYTF. As DNA, the CDR3 is TGTGCCAGCAGCCTTGGGCTACTTTTTGGCTACACCTTC. This sequence joins TRBV4-2 and TRBJ1-2, with unresolved D. This CDR3 region has 13 residues. Germline assignment: CDR1 LGHNA and CDR2 YNFKEQ. The V end lost 4 bases, the J end lost 7 bases, and 13 bases lay between the germline ends.

V is TRBV19 and J is TRBJ2-3; possible D gene TRBD1, 6 bases. This CDR3 contains 15 residues. From germline, CDR1 is LNHDA and CDR2 SQIVND (reference sequence). Trimming stripped 4 bases from V and 2 bases from J, with 13 bases between. This chain's CDR3 is CASSTPHRATDTQYF. The CDR3 DNA is TGTGCCAGTAGTACCCCTCACAGGGCCACAGATACGCAGTATTTT.

V and J are TRBV7-9 and TRBJ1-5; TRBD1 might be the D (6 bases). Germline CDR1 is SEHNR and CDR2 is FQNEAQ (reference sequence). Trimming stripped 4 bases from V and 2 bases from J, with 15 bases between. This CDR3 is built from 16 residues. The CDR3 DNA is TGTGCCAGCAGCTCAACACAGGGCGGCGGCAATCAGCCCCAGCATTTT. Translation: CASSSTQGGGNQPQHF.

This clone was recorded once. V and J are TRBV4-3 and TRBJ2-5; D is perhaps TRBD1 (6 bases). The V end lost 3 bases, the J end lost 3 bases, and 14 bases lay between the germline ends. The CDR3 sequence is 15 residues long. CDR1 is LGHNA and CDR2 is YSLEER in the germline V gene. Here the CDR3 DNA reads TGCGCCAGCAGCCATGAAAGGGGGAATAAAGAGACCCAGTACTTC. Its translation: CASSHERGNKETQYF.

This clone was seen only a few times. This rearrangement joins TRBV6-4 to TRBJ2-2; TRBD1 aligns across 7 bases. V shed 6 bases, J shed 7 bases, and the junction held 5 bases outside the gene matches. The CDR3 spans 13 residues. Germline-derived CDR1 and CDR2 are MRHNA and SNTAGT. The CDR3 protein is CASRAGGVGELFF. The CDR3 nucleotides read TGTGCCAGCAGGGCAGGGGGTGTCGGGGAGCTGTTTTTT.

In DNA form, the CDR3 reads TGTGCCAGCAGCTTGGTTGACGGGGGGGCCGAGGGGACCCAGTACTTC. This gives the protein CASSLVDGGAEGTQYF. The rearrangement joins TRBV7-9 to TRBJ2-5, with 8 bases lining up with TRBD2. CDR3 length: 16 amino acids. V was clipped by 3 bases and J by 7 bases; unmatched bases: 13. Germline V lookup: CDR1 SEHNR, CDR2 FQNEAQ (reference sequence).

This clone was seen once. The V and J genes are TRBV30 and TRBJ1-2; the D is unclear. The CDR3 consists of 12 residues. Per germline, CDR1 GTSNPN and CDR2 SVGIG (reference sequence). V dropped 3 bases and J dropped 6 bases, with 11 bases sitting between them. CDR3 sequence: CAWSEGGHGYTF. The CDR3 DNA sequence: TGTGCCTGGAGCGAAGGAGGGCATGGCTACACCTTC.

This clone was seen only a few times. The chain links TRBV6-4 to TRBJ2-1; 10 bases align to TRBD2. Looked up from germline, CDR1 is MRHNA and CDR2 is SNTAGT. With V trimmed by 3 bases and J by 7 bases, 6 bases remained unmatched. The length of the CDR3 is 15 residues. CDR3 region: CASSETAGGRNEQFF. CDR3 bases: TGTGCCAGCAGTGAAACAGCGGGGGGGAGAAATGAGCAGTTCTTC.

V and J are TRBV19 and TRBJ2-6; 8 positions agree with TRBD1. This CDR3 has 18 residues. J was trimmed by 1 base and V by 7 bases; bases with no gene match: 12. Germline CDR1 is LNHDA and CDR2 is SQIVND (reference sequence). The CDR3 bases are TGTGCCAGTACCATGGATGGCAGGGGGCTATCTGGGGCCAACGTCCTGACTTTC. Encoded protein: CASTMDGRGLSGANVLTF.

The chain carries TRBV27 and TRBJ1-1; 8 bases match TRBD1. The CDR3 loop spans 14 amino acids. The junction had 4 bases not matched to a gene; V was cut back by 5 bases and J by 2 bases. Germline CDR1 MNHEY, CDR2 SMNVEV (reference sequence). The CDR3 sequence: CASSLRGPNTEAFF. In DNA form, the CDR3 reads TGTGCCAGCAGTCTCAGGGGGCCTAACACTGAAGCTTTCTTT.

V is TRBV11-1 and J is TRBJ2-1; 10 bases are shared with TRBD2. The CDR3 has 15 amino acids. After removal of 6 bases from V and 4 bases from J, the junction contained 6 bases not matched to a gene. The V gene's germline CDR1 is SGHAT and CDR2 FQDESV (reference sequence). CDR3 sequence: CASRLRTSGYNEQFF. The CDR3, as DNA: TGTGCCAGCAGGCTGAGGACTAGCGGATACAATGAGCAGTTCTTC. Complete variable domain (other parts from reference TRBV11-1 and TRBJ2-1): EAEVAQSPRYKITEKSQAVAFWCDPISGHATLYWYRQILGQGPELLVQFQDESVVDDSQLPKDRFSAERLKGVDSTLKIQPAELGDSAMYLCASRLRTSGYNEQFFGPGTRLTVL.

CDR3 loop: CASGLSNQPQHF. In nucleotides, the CDR3 is TGTGCTAGTGGTTTGTCGAATCAGCCCCAGCATTTT. This rearrangement joins TRBV12-5 to TRBJ1-5; D remains ambiguous. Germline V lookup: CDR1 LGHNT, CDR2 FRNRAP. Trimming cost V 2 bases and J 4 bases, with 3 bases left between them. This CDR3 has 12 amino acids.

The chain carries TRBV7-2 and TRBJ2-7, with 7 bases that match TRBD1. V trimming: 0 bases; J trimming: 3 bases; junction bases outside the gene matches: 5. This CDR3 is built from 15 residues. CDR1 is SGHTA, CDR2 FQGNSA, per germline. The CDR3 DNA reads as TGTGCCAGCAGCTTAGCTGGGACAGCGAACTACGAGCAGTACTTC. This encodes CASSLAGTANYEQYF.

The chain combines TRBV7-2 with TRBJ2-3, with TRBD2 identical over 7 bases. The J segment lost 8 bases and the V segment lost 3 bases, leaving 8 bases of the junction unmatched. The CDR3 loop spans 14 amino acids. Per the germline V gene, CDR1 is SGHTA and CDR2 is FQGNSA. The CDR3 loop is CASSLREGSGTQYF. The CDR3 DNA sequence: TGTGCCAGCAGCTTGAGGGAGGGCTCTGGTACGCAGTATTTT.

This clone was seen only once. The genes are TRBV4-2 and TRBJ2-1; 7 bases map to TRBD2. CDR3 length: 21 residues. V was clipped by 1 base and J by 0 bases; unmatched bases: 18. Germline V lookup: CDR1 LGHNA, CDR2 YNFKEQ. As DNA, the CDR3 is TGTGCCAGCAGCCAAGTTTTGGGGGGGGACCCTTTTCTTAGCTCCTACAATGAGCAGTTCTTC. This translates into CASSQVLGGDPFLSSYNEQFF.

The chain uses TRBV19 and TRBJ1-3; D is uncertain. The CDR3 spans 15 residues. Per germline, CDR1 LNHDA and CDR2 SQIVND (reference sequence). V was trimmed by 3 bases and J by 0 bases, leaving 9 bases between them. The CDR3 protein is CASSIAGSSGNTIYF. For the CDR3, the DNA is TGTGCCAGTAGTATTGCCGGGAGCTCTGGAAACACCATATATTTT.

There are a few counts of this clone. CDR3 sequence: CASRRSNQPQHF. CDR3 nucleotide sequence: TGTGCCAGCAGGAGGAGCAATCAGCCCCAGCATTTT. V gene TRBV2 combines with J gene TRBJ1-5; D gene ambiguous. Germline CDR1 is SNHLY and CDR2 is FYNNEI. Trimming removed 6 bases at V and 1 base at J, with 4 bases between. The CDR3 sequence is 12 residues long.